Included here is one T cell receptor beta chain sequence, with context. No antigen is known for it. The entry originates in a study of T cell responses to AZD1222 COVID-19 vaccine. Overall study findings and caveats: Spike-specific TCR depth and breadth grew after two AZD1222 doses. Seropositive status at baseline applied to only 6 or 7 AZD1222 recipients.

Per germline, CDR1 SQVTM and CDR2 ANQGSEA. The CDR3 loop spans 16 amino acids. Between the trimmed V and J ends, which lost 1 base and 2 bases, there was a span of 15 bases. Libraries were prepared by immunoSEQ multiplex PCR; TCRdb keeps only in-frame clonotypes and omits some of them. The sample holds roughly 77,000 clones, about 91% seen once. The V gene is TRBV29-1, the J gene TRBJ1-3, with unresolved D. The receptor's source is an adult in good health. Sequenced here: peripheral blood, sampled on day 0 of MenACWY control vaccination. The CDR3 region is CSVEVGNVGTGNTIYF. In nucleotides, the CDR3 is TGCAGCGTTGAAGTCGGGAATGTGGGGACTGGAAACACCATATATTTT.